What follows are 31 T cell receptor beta chains derived from one specimen sequenced in a study of CD8 T cells in Susac syndrome. A quantity of about 0.5 to 1 ug RNA underwent reverse transcription using random hexamers. A single record per CDR3 protein comes from TCRdb applying MiXCR to the immunoSEQ multiplex PCR reads. The sample includes fewer than 90,000 distinct CDR3 sequences, nearly 95% of them seen just once. Sequencing was carried out using CD8+ T cells from PBMCs. Receptor source: a human donor with Susac syndrome.

The J gene is TRBJ2-3, the V gene TRBV12-3 or TRBV12-4; D uncertain. This CDR3 has 15 amino acids. Trimming removed 6 bases at V and 1 base at J, with 14 bases between. CDR3 loop: CASSPVSEGTDTQYF. DNA of the CDR3: TGTGCCAGCAGCCCTGTGAGCGAGGGCACAGATACGCAGTATTTT.

This sequence joins TRBV19 and TRBJ2-5; D might be TRBD1 or TRBD2, each matching 6 bases. The CDR3 extends over 15 amino acids. The V end lost 7 bases, the J end lost 3 bases, and 18 bases lay between the germline ends. CDR1 LNHDA and CDR2 SQIVND come from the germline V gene (reference sequence). CDR3 nucleotide sequence: TGTGCCAGTACTCCCGGGTCCGGGGGCGAAGAGACCCAGTACTTC. This sequence encodes CASTPGSGGEETQYF.

This chain connects TRBV20-1 to TRBJ2-7, with D unresolved. Per germline, CDR1 DFQATT and CDR2 SNEGSKA (reference sequence). V was clipped by 5 bases and J by 0 bases, with 8 bases between them. The length of the CDR3 is 12 residues. The CDR3 is CSAAQSSYEQYF. The CDR3 DNA follows: TGCAGTGCTGCACAGAGCTCCTACGAGCAGTACTTC.

The chain links TRBV27 to TRBJ2-6; D is unresolved. The CDR3 runs 16 residues. Germline-derived CDR1 and CDR2 are MNHEY and SMNVEV (reference sequence). The V gene lost 2 bases and the J gene lost 2 bases, with 10 bases spanning the gap. In DNA, the CDR3 is TGTGCCAGCAGTTTAGTCACAGAGACTGGGGCCAACGTCCTGACTTTC. It translates to CASSLVTETGANVLTF. The full variable domain, in which reference TRBV27 and TRBJ2-6 provide the parts outside the CDR3, is EAQVTQNPRYLITVTGKKLTVTCSQNMNHEYMSWYRQDPGLGLRQIYYSMNVEVTDKGDVPEGYKVSRKEKRNFPLILESPSPNQTSLYFCASSLVTETGANVLTFGAGSRLTVL.

V is TRBV5-6 and J is TRBJ2-7; D call uncertain. With 4 bases removed from V and 0 bases from J, the gap between germline ends came to 8 bases. There are 13 residues in the CDR3. Germline CDR1 is SGHDT and CDR2 is YYEEEE. Here the CDR3 reads CASSPISSYEQYF. DNA of the CDR3: TGTGCCAGCAGCCCTATTAGCTCCTACGAGCAGTACTTC.

This chain uses TRBV19 with TRBJ1-4; D possibly corresponds to TRBD1 (5 bases). Germline-derived CDR1 and CDR2 are LNHDA and SQIVND (reference sequence). CDR3 length: 14 amino acids. Trimming pared 10 bases from V and 4 bases from J, leaving 16 bases between. The CDR3 region has the DNA TGTGCCAAAAAGGAGGGGCAGGATAATGAAAAACTGTTTTTT. Its protein product is CAKKEGQDNEKLFF.

The J gene is TRBJ1-2, the V gene TRBV29-1; D not certain. The CDR3 covers 11 residues. Germline values: CDR1 SQVTM, CDR2 ANQGSEA. Between the trimmed V and J ends, which lost 8 bases and 1 base, there was a span of 8 bases. The CDR3 DNA reads TGCAGCCTCTCGGATAACTATGGCTACACCTTC. Its translation is CSLSDNYGYTF.

The rearrangement joins TRBV7-9 to TRBJ2-1; 7 nucleotides match TRBD2. Germline V gene lookup returns CDR1 SEHNR and CDR2 FQNEAQ (reference sequence). The trim removed 4 bases at V and 0 bases at J, leaving 6 bases unmatched. The CDR3 consists of 16 residues. The CDR3, as DNA: TGTGCCAGCAGCTCTAGCGGCCCGTACTCCTACAATGAGCAGTTCTTC. Translating it yields CASSSSGPYSYNEQFF.

The chain's CDR3 is CAWSVGQGYYEQYF. The CDR3 DNA is TGTGCCTGGAGTGTGGGACAGGGGTACTACGAGCAGTACTTC. This chain uses TRBV30 with TRBJ2-7; TRBD1 aligns across 10 bases. This CDR3 contains 14 residues. V shed 0 bases and J 3 bases; nucleotides not matched to a gene: 2. Germline CDR1 and CDR2: GTSNPN and SVGIG (reference sequence).

This sequence joins TRBV3-1 and TRBJ1-5, with D uncertain. The length of the CDR3 is 13 residues. Germline CDR1 reads LGHDT; CDR2 reads YNNKEL (reference sequence). Trimming took off 6 bases at V and 5 bases at J, with 11 bases between the two ends. The CDR3 region has the DNA TGTGCCAGCAGTGGACGCCTCGATCAGCCCCAGCATTTT. Protein: CASSGRLDQPQHF.

This clonotype has a single count. The V gene is TRBV20-1, the J gene TRBJ2-1; D gene unclear. The germline V and J ends were trimmed by 6 bases and 6 bases, with 12 bases remaining between them. There are 12 residues in the CDR3. In germline, CDR1 is DFQATT, CDR2 SNEGSKA (reference sequence). CDR3 nucleotide sequence: TGCAGTGCCAGTAGAGTCGGCAATGAGCAGTTCTTC. It is translated as CSASRVGNEQFF.

The CDR3 sequence: CASSIIRDSPYEQYF. The CDR3 DNA reads TGTGCCAGTAGTATAATCCGGGACAGCCCCTACGAGCAGTACTTC. The rearrangement links TRBV19 to TRBJ2-7; TRBD1 matches 7 bases. The germline gives CDR1 LNHDA, CDR2 SQIVND (reference sequence). This CDR3 is built from 15 residues. The V gene end was trimmed by 2 bases and the J gene end by 2 bases; junction bases not matched to a gene: 6.

This chain connects TRBV25-1 to TRBJ2-7; D not resolved. The CDR3 contains 13 residues. The germline V gene encodes CDR1 MGHDK and CDR2 SYGVNS. Trimming took 3 bases from V and 7 from J, leaving 13 bases between them. The CDR3, as DNA: TGTGCCAGCAGTGATTTTAGCCCCCGAGAGCAGTACTTC. As protein: CASSDFSPREQYF.

This clonotype was seen a single time. The gene calls are TRBV4-3 and TRBJ2-7; D is perhaps TRBD2 (7 bases). CDR3 length equals 16 residues. The germline V gene encodes CDR1 LGHNA and CDR2 YSLEER. Trimming took 2 bases from V and 2 from J, leaving 16 bases between them. CDR3 sequence: CASSQTVGGPPYEQYF. DNA of the CDR3: TGCGCCAGCAGCCAAACTGTCGGGGGGCCACCCTACGAGCAGTACTTC.

The genes are TRBV28 and TRBJ1-5; no firm D call. The germline V gene encodes CDR1 MDHEN and CDR2 SYDVKM. This CDR3 comprises 13 residues. Trimming pared 4 bases from V and 3 bases from J, leaving 7 bases between. Here the CDR3 reads CASSWANNQPQHF. The DNA of the CDR3 is TGTGCCAGCAGTTGGGCTAACAATCAGCCCCAGCATTTT.

The CDR3: CSAGDIRPEAFF. CDR3 coding DNA: TGCAGTGCGGGGGACATCCGTCCTGAAGCTTTCTTT. The chain is built from TRBV20-1 and TRBJ1-1, with TRBD1 as a possible D gene (6 bases). CDR3 size: 12 residues. Between the trimmed V and J ends, which lost 6 bases and 6 bases, there was a span of 14 bases. From germline, CDR1 is DFQATT and CDR2 SNEGSKA (reference sequence).

The rearrangement uses TRBV19 and TRBJ2-7; D is uncertain. CDR1 and CDR2 from the germline V gene are LNHDA and SQIVND (reference sequence). Trimming shortened V by 3 bases and J by 3 bases, and 9 bases separated the two germline ends. The CDR3 extends over 13 amino acids. CDR3 coding DNA: TGTGCCAGTAGTATGTCGGAGAGCTACGAGCAGTACTTC. This sequence encodes CASSMSESYEQYF.

V is TRBV19 and J is TRBJ2-5; the D gene is possibly TRBD1 (6 bases). The V end was cut by 4 bases, the J end by 1 base, with 13 bases between. There are 15 residues in the CDR3. Germline-derived CDR1 and CDR2 are LNHDA and SQIVND (reference sequence). The CDR3 is CASSTGLTGQETQYF. DNA of the CDR3: TGTGCCAGTAGTACGGGGTTGACAGGCCAAGAGACCCAGTACTTC.

The rearrangement joins TRBV2 to TRBJ2-3; D is undetermined. CDR1 and CDR2 from the germline V gene are SNHLY and FYNNEI. The CDR3 extends over 11 amino acids. V was shortened by 8 bases and J by 5 bases, with 8 bases between the two germline ends. The CDR3 here is CASAPGDTQYF. The CDR3 coding sequence is TGTGCCAGCGCCCCGGGAGATACGCAGTATTTT.

The gene calls are TRBV30 and TRBJ2-7, with D perhaps TRBD2 (5 bases). This CDR3 has 12 residues. Germline V gene data show CDR1 as GTSNPN and CDR2 as SVGIG (reference sequence). V lost 4 bases and J 3 bases, leaving 10 bases between the germline ends. The CDR3 here is CAWMASSYEQYF. For the CDR3, the DNA is TGTGCCTGGATGGCTAGCAGCTACGAGCAGTACTTC. The whole variable domain, remainder taken from reference TRBV30 and TRBJ2-7, is SQTIHQWPATLVQPVGSPLSLECTVEGTSNPNLYWYRQAAGRGLQLLFYSVGIGQISSEVPQNLSASRPQDRQFILSSKKLLLSDSGFYLCAWMASSYEQYFGPGTRLTVT.

This chain connects TRBV30 to TRBJ2-7; D possibly corresponds to TRBD1 (6 bases). The CDR3 loop spans 16 amino acids. Trimming removed 1 base from V and 3 bases from J, with 19 bases in between. From germline, CDR1 is GTSNPN and CDR2 SVGIG (reference sequence). The CDR3 region is CAWSEPGQIAVYEQYF. The CDR3 DNA is TGTGCCTGGAGTGAACCCGGACAGATCGCCGTCTACGAGCAGTACTTC.

The genes are TRBV12-3 or TRBV12-4 and TRBJ2-7; D not certain. V dropped 3 bases and J dropped 2 bases, with 11 bases sitting between them. The CDR3 sequence is 14 residues long. DNA of the CDR3: TGTGCCAGCAGTTTCTCCGGATTAACCTACGAGCAGTACTTC. Amino acids: CASSFSGLTYEQYF.

Turning to this clonotype: One end of the junction fails to match germline, which may point to a read error. The V call is TRBV12-3 or TRBV12-4, the J call TRBJ2-1; 7 positions agree with TRBD2. The CDR3 is 12 amino acids. Here the CDR3 reads CASSHPPGGWIF. CDR3 DNA: TGTGCCAGCAGCCACCCCCCCGGGGGGTGGATCTTC.

The chain couples TRBV7-8 to TRBJ2-3, with D unresolved. The CDR3 spans 16 residues. The V end was cut by 0 bases, the J end by 1 base, with 11 bases between. In germline, CDR1 is SGHVS, CDR2 FQNEAQ. The CDR3 reads CASSLAKDGRTDTQYF. CDR3 DNA: TGTGCCAGCAGCTTAGCAAAAGACGGTCGCACAGATACGCAGTATTTT.

V gene TRBV24-1 combines with J gene TRBJ2-3; 11 nucleotides match TRBD2. The CDR3 extends over 16 amino acids. J gave up 5 bases and V 0 bases, and 3 bases lay outside the gene matches. CDR1 is KGHDR, CDR2 SFDVKD, per germline. The CDR3 is CATSDLLAGGEDTQYF. CDR3 bases: TGTGCCACCAGTGATTTGTTAGCGGGAGGGGAAGATACGCAGTATTTT.

This chain uses TRBV13 with TRBJ2-7; TRBD2 is a possible D gene (5 bases). CDR3 length equals 15 residues. CDR1 PRHDT and CDR2 FYEKMQ come from the germline V gene (reference sequence). Trimming stripped 3 bases from V and 1 base from J, with 13 bases between. The DNA of the CDR3 is TGTGCCAGCAGCTTCTTCGGACTGGGGTCCTACGAGCAGTACTTC. Its protein product is CASSFFGLGSYEQYF.

This clonotype is categorized as medium-sized. The gene calls are TRBV12-3 or TRBV12-4 and TRBJ2-7, with D possibly being TRBD1 (5 bases). The CDR3 length is 12 residues. Trimming cost V 5 bases and J 3 bases, with 8 bases left between them. DNA of the CDR3: TGTGCCAGCAGTCTCAGGGTCTACGAGCAGTACTTC. It translates to CASSLRVYEQYF.

The chain employs TRBV7-9 and TRBJ2-7; D is possibly TRBD2 (6 bases). With 6 bases removed from V and 2 bases from J, the gap between germline ends came to 11 bases. Germline V gene data show CDR1 as SEHNR and CDR2 as FQNEAQ (reference sequence). The CDR3 sequence is 13 residues long. The CDR3 DNA reads TGTGCCAGCAGAGGGACTTCCCCCTACGAGCAGTACTTC. It specifies CASRGTSPYEQYF.

The chain recombines TRBV24-1 with TRBJ2-1; D may be TRBD1 (6 bases). The CDR3 consists of 15 residues. Germline V gene lookup returns CDR1 KGHDR and CDR2 SFDVKD. The V gene lost 4 bases and the J gene lost 6 bases, with 15 bases spanning the gap. As DNA, the CDR3 is TGTGCCACCAGTGACCCCGGGACATACCGCAATGAGCAGTTCTTC. It codes for CATSDPGTYRNEQFF.

This sequence joins TRBV30 and TRBJ2-3; D not resolved. The V end lost 2 bases, the J end lost 3 bases, and 9 bases lay between the germline ends. The germline V gene has CDR1 GTSNPN and CDR2 SVGIG (reference sequence). The CDR3 is 13 residues long. CDR3 DNA: TGTGCCTGGAGTAGAGGTTTTACAGATACGCAGTATTTT. Protein product: CAWSRGFTDTQYF. The full variable domain, with the rest looked up from reference TRBV30 and TRBJ2-3, is SQTIHQWPATLVQPVGSPLSLECTVEGTSNPNLYWYRQAAGRGLQLLFYSVGIGQISSEVPQNLSASRPQDRQFILSSKKLLLSDSGFYLCAWSRGFTDTQYFGPGTRLTVL.

The chain links TRBV6-5 to TRBJ2-7; TRBD2 is a possible D gene (7 bases). Germline values: CDR1 MNHEY, CDR2 SVGAGI. V lost 8 bases, J lost 4 bases, and 18 bases lay in between. This CDR3 comprises 14 residues. The CDR3 loop reads CASGEGGALYEQYF. Here the CDR3 DNA reads TGTGCCAGCGGTGAAGGGGGGGCCCTTTACGAGCAGTACTTC.